Below are 17 T cell receptor beta chains sequenced from a single sample in a study of CD8+CD57+ T cells in acquired aplastic anemia (dated by TCRdb to the late 2010s). The sample was run on an Illumina HiSeq 2000. Genomic DNA served as template for TCR beta VDJ combination and CDR3 sequence profiling. TCRdb itself trimmed the public reads at Q25 with fastp, ran MiXCR and retained productive beta chains. Rows with a matching CDR3 protein are joined into one entry that keeps the most common DNA and genes. The sample records a few hundred thousand distinct CDR3 sequences, 82% of which are singletons. Around 40% of the sample comes from the top ten. Patients chosen for sequencing had shown expansion of CD8+CD57+ cells by flow cytometry. Sequencing was carried out using sorted CD4+, CD8+, or CD8+CD57+ T cells (not recorded which) from PBMCs. These receptors all stem from a human donor with aplastic anemia.

Concerning this clonotype: The junction and the germline gene differ at one end; a read error may be behind it. J is TRBJ2-1 and V is TRBV2; D is perhaps TRBD1 or TRBD2 (6 bases each). CDR1 is SNHLY and CDR2 is FYNNEI in the germline V gene. This CDR3 spans 16 amino acids. The CDR3 DNA reads as TGTGCCAGCAGGGACGGGGGCACAAATACTCAGTATTTTCACTCATTC. The encoded protein is CASRDGGTNTQYFHSF.

The chain joins TRBV12-3 or TRBV12-4 to TRBJ2-3; the match to TRBD2 covers 11 bases. The CDR3 runs to 15 residues. V lost 6 bases and J lost 3; bases outside the gene matches: 5. The CDR3 coding sequence is TGTGCCAGCAGCTTTAGCGGGGGGGAGACAGATACGCAGTATTTT. Residues: CASSFSGGETDTQYF.

A remark on this clonotype: The junction does not match germline at one end; this may be a read error. This chain connects TRBV15 to TRBJ1-1, with D tentatively TRBD1 (6 bases). The germline V gene encodes CDR1 LNHNV and CDR2 YYDKDF (reference sequence). The CDR3 is 15 amino acids. CDR3 sequence reads: CATSRDPRGDTEAFF. The CDR3 bases are TGTGCCACCAGCAGAGATCCGAGAGGGGACACCGAAGCTTTCTTT.

The chain uses TRBV9 and TRBJ2-1; the D call may be TRBD1 or TRBD2 (5 bases each). Germline V CDR1 and CDR2: SGDLS, YYNGEE. V was cut by 5 bases and J by 8 bases, with 14 bases left in between. The CDR3 covers 13 residues. The CDR3 DNA reads TGTGCCAGCAGTAAAGGGGAGATCCATGAGCAGTTCTTC. It is translated as CASSKGEIHEQFF.

The rearrangement links TRBV7-6 to TRBJ1-1; TRBD1 matches at 9 bases. This CDR3 spans 14 amino acids. V was pared by 6 bases and J by 4 bases, with 6 bases of the junction left unmatched. Germline V lookup: CDR1 SGHVS, CDR2 FNYEAQ. The CDR3 protein is CASRQQGAGTEAFF. In nucleotides, the CDR3 is TGTGCCAGCAGACAACAGGGGGCGGGCACTGAAGCTTTCTTT.

The chain has TRBV29-1 and TRBJ1-2; the D gene is possibly TRBD1 (5 bases). Looked up from germline, CDR1 is SQVTM and CDR2 is ANQGSEA. This CDR3 has 13 residues. Trimming cost V 4 bases and J 1 base, with 10 bases left between them. The CDR3 loop reads CSVVGEGNYGYTF. The CDR3 DNA reads as TGCAGCGTTGTAGGGGAGGGTAACTATGGCTACACCTTC.

V is TRBV7-6 and J is TRBJ1-5; TRBD1 aligns across 9 bases. Per germline, CDR1 SGHVS and CDR2 FNYEAQ. V was pared by 4 bases and J by 12 bases, with 16 bases of the junction left unmatched. The CDR3 runs to 16 residues. The CDR3 sequence: CASSSDRGLSPLHQHF. Here the CDR3 DNA reads TGTGCCAGCAGCTCGGACAGGGGACTTTCACCCCTCCACCAGCATTTT.

The V and J genes are TRBV7-2 and TRBJ2-3; a possible D gene is TRBD2 (6 bases). The CDR3 runs 13 residues. Trimming shortened V by 5 bases and J by 11 bases, and 17 bases separated the two germline ends. Germline CDR1 is SGHTA and CDR2 is FQGNSA. CDR3 amino acids: CASSAGGAEEQYF. CDR3 nucleotide sequence: TGTGCCAGCAGCGCCGGGGGTGCAGAAGAGCAGTATTTT.

The V gene is TRBV7-6, the J gene TRBJ1-1, with TRBD1 identical over 10 bases. Per the germline V gene, CDR1 is SGHVS and CDR2 is FNYEAQ. The junction had 16 bases not matched to a gene; V was cut back by 4 bases and J by 14 bases. The CDR3 extends over 15 amino acids. CDR3 loop: CASSSDRGRRLWLFF. CDR3 bases: TGTGCCAGCAGCTCTGACAGGGGGCGCCGACTATGGCTATTCTTT.

The V and J genes are TRBV7-8 and TRBJ1-1; weak D call: TRBD1 (5 bases). V lost 1 base to trimming and J lost 11 bases, with 20 bases between them. The CDR3 is made up of 15 amino acids. Germline CDR1 and CDR2: SGHVS and FQNEAQ. CDR3 DNA sequence: TGTGCCAGCAGCTTAGAGCGAGGTGCGGACACGCAGGCTTTCTTT. This encodes CASSLERGADTQAFF.

The genes are TRBV13 and TRBJ2-1; D could derive from TRBD1 or TRBD2 (6 bases each). The length of the CDR3 is 15 residues. V lost 1 base and J 6 bases, leaving 13 bases between the germline ends. Germline CDR1 is PRHDT and CDR2 is FYEKMQ (reference sequence). CDR3 loop: CASSLEGEVGNEQFF. The CDR3 DNA follows: TGTGCCAGCAGCTTAGAGGGGGAGGTGGGCAATGAGCAGTTCTTC. The full variable domain, rest sourced from reference TRBV13 and TRBJ2-1, is AAGVIQSPRHLIKEKRETATLKCYPIPRHDTVYWYQQGPGQDPQFLISFYEKMQSDKGSIPDRFSAQQFSDYHSELNMSSLELGDSALYFCASSLEGEVGNEQFFGPGTRLTVL.

On this clonotype: Likely a read error: the CDR3 ends without its conserved phenylalanine or tryptophan. It is unclear where the CDR3 begins or ends on the DNA, so no DNA is shown, and the CDR3 is as TCRdb lists it. The chain recombines TRBV7-6 with TRBJ2-2; the table assigns TRBD1, which was not confirmed against the DNA. CDR1 is SGHVS and CDR2 is FNYEAQ in the germline V gene. Inclusive of both ends, the CDR3 amounts to 12 amino acids. The chain's CDR3 is CASSSDRGDSPL.

The chain is built from TRBV2 and TRBJ2-7, with 7 bases fitting TRBD1. This CDR3 contains 13 residues. The V gene's germline CDR1 is SNHLY and CDR2 FYNNEI. The chain's CDR3 is CADGTVLSYEQYV. CDR3 bases: TGTGCAGACGGGACAGTCCTTTCCTACGAGCAGTACGTC.

The chain combines TRBV24-1 with TRBJ2-7; the match to TRBD2 covers 7 bases. This CDR3 is built from 14 residues. Per the germline V gene, CDR1 is KGHDR and CDR2 is SFDVKD. V shed 8 bases and J 9 bases; nucleotides not matched to a gene: 15. DNA of the CDR3: TGTGCCACCAAGTTCTCAGTGGGGGACTACCGGCAGTACTTC. It specifies CATKFSVGDYRQYF.

The chain is built from TRBV7-9 and TRBJ1-6, with TRBD1 as a possible D gene (5 bases). The V end lost 1 base, the J end lost 7 bases, and 11 bases lay between the germline ends. CDR1 is SEHNR, CDR2 FQNEAQ, per germline (reference sequence). CDR3 length: 15 residues. CDR3 loop: CASSLVGTVNSPLHF. CDR3 bases: TGTGCCAGCAGCTTAGTCGGGACCGTGAATTCACCCCTCCACTTT.

The chain carries TRBV7-9 and TRBJ1-1, with D possibly TRBD1 on 5 matching bases. Germline V gene lookup returns CDR1 SEHNR and CDR2 FQNEAQ (reference sequence). CDR3 length: 15 residues. V lost 3 bases and J lost 14, with 25 bases in between. CDR3 region: CASSFDISGGTDEFF. In nucleotides, the CDR3 is TGTGCCAGCAGCTTTGATATAAGCGGGGGGACTGATGAGTTCTTT.

This clonotype occurred once. The V call is TRBV7-2, the J call TRBJ1-1; tentative D call: TRBD1 (5 bases). Germline lookup yields CDR1 SGHTA and CDR2 FQGNSA. The V end lost 6 bases, the J end lost 13 bases, and 27 bases lay between the germline ends. The CDR3 consists of 15 residues. The CDR3 bases are TGTGCCAGCAGGGAAGATCTGACAGAGACACATGAATTTTTCTTT. Translation: CASREDLTETHEFFF.